This T cell receptor (beta chain) is from a study of blood T cell repertoires in COVID-19. Looking at the study overall: Specimens from acute and convalescent COVID-19 originated in the United States, Italy and Spain. PBMCs, B-cell-depleted T cells, or T cells were the source of the cDNA or gDNA that made up the material.

Under the authors' procedure: Reference gene primer amplification gave estimated nucleated cell counts. The protocol was immunoSEQ multiplex PCR, while the TCRdb copy is restricted to in-frame clones and leaves out a portion. V, J and clone size derive from that table, while D and trimming were established from the DNA sequence. The sample shows 90,000 to 150,000 clones, approximately 87% of them seen only once. Germline CDR1 and CDR2: SQVTM and ANQGSEA. Trimming cost V 7 bases and J 0 bases, with 12 bases left between them. The CDR3 has 14 amino acids. Material: peripheral blood. The gene calls are TRBV29-1 and TRBJ2-2, with D perhaps matching TRBD2 (6 bases). The receptor comes from a woman aged 50 to 60 with acute or convalescent COVID-19. CDR3 protein: CSGSGGANTGELFF. CDR3 nucleotide sequence: TGCAGCGGGAGCGGAGGGGCGAACACCGGGGAGCTGTTTTTT.